This T cell receptor beta chain was sequenced during a study of shared clonotypes between healthy human individuals. Study results and caveats: Lower generation probabilities were found for non-shared clonotypes than for those shared by all four donors. Naive CD4 clonotypes were shared across several donors at roughly 5.3%. Sorted-subset sequencing, rarefaction showed, was incomplete despite large depth.

The CDR3 loop spans 14 amino acids. Germline trimming cut 6 bases from V and 8 bases from J; bases unmatched to any gene: 8. Looked up from germline, CDR1 is MNHEY and CDR2 is SVGAGI. Sequencing used immunoSEQ multiplex PCR; TCRdb keeps in-frame clones, though not all of them. There are about 2.4 million clones in the sample; under 95% occur only once, and about 0.39% lies in the top ten. This clone was detected once. Its target is not known. The genes are TRBV6-5 and TRBJ1-4; 8 bases fit TRBD1. Sequenced material: naive CD4+ T cells from PBMCs. The sample's subset: CD45RA+ positively selected. The TCR was taken from a man aged 18 to 29 in good health. Some clones in this sample may be carry-over from other donors' samples. The CDR3: CASRSGQGREKLFF. CDR3 in DNA: TGTGCCAGCAGATCCGGACAGGGAAGGGAAAAACTGTTTTTT.